Listed below are T cell receptor beta chains from one sample, sequenced in a study of blood T cell repertoires in COVID-19. The repertoire was sequenced with immunoSEQ multiplex PCR; TCRdb's copy has only in-frame clones and lacks some. This sample carries 200,000 to 300,000 clones, roughly 80% of them seen once, and the ten largest clones take approximately 8%. The sample taken for sequencing was peripheral blood. These receptors originate from a woman older than 75 with acute or convalescent COVID-19. CDR3s include the opening cysteine and the closing phenylalanine or tryptophan. The D gene is left open where the match is weak. Rows may omit the clone size; those that give it use once, few, many or a size class.

abundance: NA
v_gene: TRBV28
j_gene: TRBJ2-3
d_gene: TRBD2
CDR3nt: TGTGCCAGCAGTTCCCCTGGGACTAGCGAGGCAGATACGCAGTATTTT
CDR3aa: CASSSPGTSEADTQYF

abundance: NA
v_gene: TRBV28
j_gene: TRBJ1-2
d_gene: NA
CDR3nt: TGTGCCAGCAGTTTAGGCAGGCCGGGATCATTCTATGGCTACACCTTC
CDR3aa: CASSLGRPGSFYGYTF

abundance: few
v_gene: TRBV7-9
j_gene: TRBJ1-4
d_gene: NA
CDR3nt: TGTGCCAGCAGCTTAGGCCGACAGTTTAATGAAAAACTGTTTTTT
CDR3aa: CASSLGRQFNEKLFF

abundance: NA
v_gene: TRBV28
j_gene: TRBJ1-6
d_gene: TRBD1
CDR3nt: TGTGCCAGCATGAAAGGGGACAGCCTAAATTCACCCCTCCACTTT
CDR3aa: CASMKGDSLNSPLHF

abundance: NA
v_gene: TRBV27
j_gene: TRBJ2-1
d_gene: TRBD2
CDR3nt: TGTGCCAGCAGTTCGCGGACTAGCGGGAGTTACAATGAGCAGTTCTTC
CDR3aa: CASSSRTSGSYNEQFF

abundance: NA
v_gene: TRBV19
j_gene: TRBJ1-5
d_gene: TRBD1
CDR3nt: TGTGCCAGTAGTATGGGCCCGGGACAGGGGGCTCTCAATCAGCCCCAGCATTTT
CDR3aa: CASSMGPGQGALNQPQHF

abundance: NA
v_gene: TRBV7-2
j_gene: TRBJ2-5
d_gene: NA
CDR3nt: TGTGCCAGCAGCTTAGCGGGAGTCCAAGAGACCCAGTACTTC
CDR3aa: CASSLAGVQETQYF

abundance: NA
v_gene: TRBV30
j_gene: TRBJ2-2
d_gene: NA
CDR3nt: TGTGCCTGGACCCTAGACAGCCTCACCGGGGAGCTGTTTTTT
CDR3aa: CAWTLDSLTGELFF

abundance: NA
v_gene: TRBV7-9
j_gene: TRBJ2-7
d_gene: NA
CDR3nt: TGTGCCAGCAGCTTACAGGGGCCCTACGAGCAGTACTTC
CDR3aa: CASSLQGPYEQYF

abundance: NA
v_gene: TRBV7-8
j_gene: TRBJ2-5
d_gene: TRBD2
CDR3nt: TGTGCCAGCAGCTCTCGACTAGCTGGGGAGACCCAGTACTTC
CDR3aa: CASSSRLAGETQYF

abundance: NA
v_gene: TRBV5-4
j_gene: TRBJ2-5
d_gene: TRBD2
CDR3nt: TGTGCCAGCAGCCCGGGGGGGACCCAGTACTTC
CDR3aa: CASSPGGTQYF

abundance: NA
v_gene: TRBV30
j_gene: TRBJ2-1
d_gene: TRBD2
CDR3nt: TGTGCCTGGAGCGCGGGGGGAAATCATGAGCAGTTCTTC
CDR3aa: CAWSAGGNHEQFF

abundance: NA
v_gene: TRBV12-3/TRBV12-4
j_gene: TRBJ1-2
d_gene: NA
CDR3nt: TGTGCCAGCAGTTTGGCCCAGAATTATGGCTACACCTTC
CDR3aa: CASSLAQNYGYTF

abundance: NA
v_gene: TRBV19
j_gene: TRBJ1-1
d_gene: NA
CDR3nt: TGTGCCAGTAGTCCACTCCGGGGGATCGGGGAAGCTTTCTTT
CDR3aa: CASSPLRGIGEAFF

abundance: NA
v_gene: TRBV2
j_gene: TRBJ1-2
d_gene: TRBD1
CDR3nt: TGTGCCAGCAGTGAATCTCCGGGACAGGGGTATGGCTACACCTTC
CDR3aa: CASSESPGQGYGYTF

abundance: NA
v_gene: TRBV6-1
j_gene: TRBJ2-3
d_gene: NA
CDR3nt: TGTGCCAGCAGTGAAGCGATGGGGCGCCTGGCAGATACGCAGTATTTT
CDR3aa: CASSEAMGRLADTQYF

abundance: NA
v_gene: TRBV28
j_gene: TRBJ2-1
d_gene: TRBD1
CDR3nt: TGTGCCAGCAGTCAAGGAGGGACAGGGGCTCCCTTCTCCTACAATGAGCAGTTCTTC
CDR3aa: CASSQGGTGAPFSYNEQFF

abundance: NA
v_gene: TRBV28
j_gene: TRBJ1-4
d_gene: NA
CDR3nt: TGTGCCAGCAGTTCGGCGGGACCCGTCGCGACTAATGAAAAACTGTTTTTT
CDR3aa: CASSSAGPVATNEKLFF

abundance: NA
v_gene: TRBV7-9
j_gene: TRBJ1-4
d_gene: NA
CDR3nt: TGTGCCAGCAGCTTAACCAACAGTCTCATAACATATAATGAAAAACTGTTTTTT
CDR3aa: CASSLTNSLITYNEKLFF

abundance: NA
v_gene: TRBV27
j_gene: TRBJ2-7
d_gene: NA
CDR3nt: TGTGCCAGCAGGTCCCGGGGGAGGGAGCAGTACTTC
CDR3aa: CASRSRGREQYF

abundance: NA
v_gene: TRBV3-1/TRBV3-2
j_gene: TRBJ2-1
d_gene: TRBD2
CDR3nt: TGTGCCAGCAGCCAGGGACTAGCGGGGGGGTTGAATGAGCAGTTCTTC
CDR3aa: CASSQGLAGGLNEQFF

abundance: NA
v_gene: TRBV5-1
j_gene: TRBJ2-7
d_gene: TRBD1
CDR3nt: TGCGCCAGCAGCCGCGGGACAGGGGGGGTTTACGAGCAGTACTTC
CDR3aa: CASSRGTGGVYEQYF

abundance: NA
v_gene: TRBV7-3
j_gene: TRBJ2-2
d_gene: NA
CDR3nt: TGTGCCAGCAGCTTATCCCTCAACACCGGGGAGCTGTTTTTT
CDR3aa: CASSLSLNTGELFF

abundance: once
v_gene: TRBV5-1
j_gene: TRBJ2-3
d_gene: TRBD2
CDR3nt: TGCGCCAGCAGCTTCACCGGGACTAGCGGGCCCACAGATACGCAGTATTTT
CDR3aa: CASSFTGTSGPTDTQYF

abundance: many
v_gene: TRBV9
j_gene: TRBJ2-5
d_gene: TRBD1
CDR3nt: TGTGCCAGCAGGACAGGGACCGAACATACAACCCAGTACTTC
CDR3aa: CASRTGTEHTTQYF

abundance: NA
v_gene: TRBV5-1
j_gene: TRBJ1-5
d_gene: NA
CDR3nt: TGCGCCAGCAGCACAACAGGAGCTCAGCCCCAGCATTTT
CDR3aa: CASSTTGAQPQHF

abundance: NA
v_gene: TRBV10-2
j_gene: TRBJ2-1
d_gene: TRBD2
CDR3nt: TGCGCCAGCAGTGAGCCAGCGGGGGGGTACAATGAGCAGTTCTTC
CDR3aa: CASSEPAGGYNEQFF

abundance: NA
v_gene: TRBV29-1
j_gene: TRBJ2-7
d_gene: TRBD2
CDR3nt: TGCAGCGTTGTCGGGGTAGGGAGGGCAAACGAGCAGTACTTC
CDR3aa: CSVVGVGRANEQYF

abundance: NA
v_gene: TRBV7-2
j_gene: TRBJ1-5
d_gene: NA
CDR3nt: TGTGCCAGCAGCCCCCCGGGAATTCATAGCAATCAGCCCCAGCATTTT
CDR3aa: CASSPPGIHSNQPQHF

abundance: NA
v_gene: TRBV15
j_gene: TRBJ2-2
d_gene: TRBD2
CDR3nt: TGTGCCACCAGCCGCGGGACTAGCGCTAACACCGGGGAGCTGTTTTTT
CDR3aa: CATSRGTSANTGELFF

abundance: NA
v_gene: TRBV9
j_gene: TRBJ1-6
d_gene: TRBD1
CDR3nt: TGTGCCAGCAGCCCACAGGGGGCGTATAATTCACCCCTCCACTTT
CDR3aa: CASSPQGAYNSPLHF

abundance: NA
v_gene: TRBV25-1
j_gene: TRBJ1-2
d_gene: NA
CDR3nt: TGTGCCAGCACCGTCAGGGGCCAGTCCAATTACACCTTC
CDR3aa: CASTVRGQSNYTF

abundance: few
v_gene: TRBV27
j_gene: TRBJ1-1
d_gene: NA
CDR3nt: TGTGCCAGCAGCCAAATAGCCGGGACTTACGAGAACACTGAAGCTTTCTTT
CDR3aa: CASSQIAGTYENTEAFF

abundance: few
v_gene: TRBV27
j_gene: TRBJ1-2
d_gene: TRBD1
CDR3nt: TGTGCCAGCAGTTCTACAGGGGGCGGAGGCTACACCTTC
CDR3aa: CASSSTGGGGYTF

abundance: NA
v_gene: TRBV7-9
j_gene: TRBJ2-7
d_gene: NA
CDR3nt: TGTGCCAGCAGCTTTTGGAGGGAGAGGGTCGACGAGCAGTACTTC
CDR3aa: CASSFWRERVDEQYF

abundance: NA
v_gene: TRBV6-4
j_gene: TRBJ1-2
d_gene: TRBD1
CDR3nt: TGTGCCAGCAGCGAGACAGGGGTCTATGGCTACACCTTC
CDR3aa: CASSETGVYGYTF

abundance: NA
v_gene: TRBV19
j_gene: TRBJ1-1
d_gene: TRBD1
CDR3nt: TGTGCCAGTAGTACCCGGGGGCCAGGGGGGACTGAAGCTTTCTTT
CDR3aa: CASSTRGPGGTEAFF

abundance: few
v_gene: TRBV5-1
j_gene: TRBJ2-7
d_gene: TRBD2
CDR3nt: TGCGCCAGGTTACTAGCGGGATCCTACGAGCAGTACTTC
CDR3aa: CARLLAGSYEQYF

abundance: once
v_gene: TRBV14
j_gene: TRBJ2-3
d_gene: NA
CDR3nt: TGTGCCAGCAGCCAAGATGTGGGGGCCCTTACCACAGATACGCAGTATTTT
CDR3aa: CASSQDVGALTTDTQYF

abundance: NA
v_gene: TRBV5-1
j_gene: TRBJ2-1
d_gene: TRBD2
CDR3nt: TGCGCCAGCAGCCGTCGGGGAGGAGCGGGAGTAATCAATGAGCAGTTCTTC
CDR3aa: CASSRRGGAGVINEQFF

abundance: once
v_gene: TRBV20-1
j_gene: TRBJ1-4
d_gene: NA
CDR3nt: TGCAGTGCTAGTATAGGGGGAGCAACTAATGAAAAACTGTTTTTT
CDR3aa: CSASIGGATNEKLFF

abundance: NA
v_gene: TRBV29-1
j_gene: TRBJ1-1
d_gene: NA
CDR3nt: TGCAGCACCAGGGAGGGGGGCTCAATGGCTTTCTTT
CDR3aa: CSTREGGSMAFF

abundance: many
v_gene: TRBV4-2
j_gene: TRBJ1-1
d_gene: TRBD1
CDR3nt: TGTGCCAGCAGCGATACAGGGGCCTCGACTACCGAAGCTTTCTTT
CDR3aa: CASSDTGASTTEAFF

abundance: NA
v_gene: TRBV9
j_gene: TRBJ2-3
d_gene: NA
CDR3nt: TGTGCCAGCAGCGCGGCGGGCGAGATCAGCACAGATACGCAGTATTTT
CDR3aa: CASSAAGEISTDTQYF

abundance: NA
v_gene: TRBV11-2
j_gene: TRBJ1-1
d_gene: NA
CDR3nt: TGTGCCAGCGGTGCGGCGGTGAACACTGAAGCTTTCTTT
CDR3aa: CASGAAVNTEAFF

abundance: NA
v_gene: TRBV5-1
j_gene: TRBJ1-1
d_gene: NA
CDR3nt: TGCGCCAGCAGCTTGGGTTGGCCACCCACTGAAGCTTTCTTT
CDR3aa: CASSLGWPPTEAFF

abundance: NA
v_gene: TRBV29-1
j_gene: TRBJ2-7
d_gene: NA
CDR3nt: TGCAGCGTTGGCGTTTTAAAGAGCTCCTACGAGCAGTACTTC
CDR3aa: CSVGVLKSSYEQYF

abundance: NA
v_gene: TRBV3-1/TRBV3-2
j_gene: TRBJ2-1
d_gene: NA
CDR3nt: TGTGCCAGCAGCCAAGATAGACAGAACAATGAGCAGTTCTTC
CDR3aa: CASSQDRQNNEQFF

abundance: NA
v_gene: TRBV19
j_gene: TRBJ2-2
d_gene: NA
CDR3nt: TGTGCCAGTAGTATAAGAGGGGCGGCGGGGCGAGTCACCGGGGAGCTGTTTTTT
CDR3aa: CASSIRGAAGRVTGELFF

abundance: NA
v_gene: TRBV11-2
j_gene: TRBJ1-6
d_gene: NA
CDR3nt: TGTGCCAGCAGCTTCTCGAGCGAACCCCTCCACTTT
CDR3aa: CASSFSSEPLHF

abundance: NA
v_gene: TRBV5-1
j_gene: TRBJ2-3
d_gene: TRBD2
CDR3nt: TGCGCCAGCAGCTTGGTTCTAGCGGGTACTAGCACAGATACGCAGTATTTT
CDR3aa: CASSLVLAGTSTDTQYF

abundance: NA
v_gene: TRBV9
j_gene: TRBJ2-5
d_gene: TRBD1
CDR3nt: TGTGCCAGCAGCGCGGAGACAGGGGGCGGAGAGACCCAGTACTTC
CDR3aa: CASSAETGGGETQYF

abundance: NA
v_gene: TRBV4-1
j_gene: TRBJ2-3
d_gene: NA
CDR3nt: TGCGCCAGCAGCCCCTCTGGTGGGAGAACAGATACGCAGTATTTT
CDR3aa: CASSPSGGRTDTQYF